Listed below are T cell receptor beta chains from one sample, sequenced in a study of molecular identifiers for immune sequencing clone quantification. TCRdb analysed the PCR reads with MiXCR anew, one entry per CDR3 protein. The repertoire holds 97,000 or so distinct CDR3 sequences, with about a third as singletons. The sample taken for sequencing was naive CD8+ T cells from blood, with Jurkat cell RNA spiked in. Source of these receptors: a human donor in good health. Some libraries in this study had Jurkat cell RNA spiked in. Each CDR3 is given with its conserved first and last residue. D genes are given only for firm matches. Some rows have no size entry. The others give once, few or many, or a class for an expanded clone.

v_gene: TRBV28; abundance: many; d_gene: TRBD2; j_gene: TRBJ2-3; CDR3aa: CASSLGLAGGPRDTQYF; CDR3nt: TGTGCCAGCAGTTTGGGCCTAGCGGGAGGGCCCAGAGATACGCAGTATTTT
v_gene: TRBV29-1; abundance: once; d_gene: TRBD1; j_gene: TRBJ1-2; CDR3aa: CSVEGRGGGGDGYTF; CDR3nt: TGCAGCGTTGAAGGAAGAGGGGGCGGGGGCGATGGCTACACCTTC
v_gene: TRBV2; abundance: many; d_gene: TRBD1; j_gene: TRBJ1-5; CDR3aa: CASNAGQGNQPQHF; CDR3nt: TGTGCCAGCAACGCCGGACAGGGCAATCAGCCCCAGCATTTT
v_gene: TRBV2; abundance: few; d_gene: TRBD2; j_gene: TRBJ2-7; CDR3aa: CASRGLAGDPSYEQYF; CDR3nt: TGTGCCAGCCGCGGACTAGCGGGAGACCCGTCCTACGAGCAGTACTTC
v_gene: TRBV5-6; abundance: few; d_gene: .; j_gene: TRBJ2-7; CDR3aa: CASSIRQVLNDEQYF; CDR3nt: TGTGCCAGCAGCATTCGACAGGTCCTTAATGACGAGCAGTACTTC
v_gene: TRBV4-2; abundance: few; d_gene: .; j_gene: TRBJ1-2; CDR3aa: CASSQGYRYRSNYGYTF; CDR3nt: TGTGCCAGCAGCCAAGGGTACCGATACAGGTCGAACTATGGCTACACCTTC
v_gene: TRBV28; abundance: many; d_gene: .; j_gene: TRBJ1-5; CDR3aa: CASKVTGTGSNQPQHF; CDR3nt: TGTGCCAGCAAAGTCACAGGTACAGGCAGCAATCAGCCCCAGCATTTT
v_gene: TRBV5-4; abundance: .; d_gene: TRBD1; j_gene: TRBJ2-7; CDR3aa: CASSFGQGSEQYF; CDR3nt: TGTGCCAGCAGCTTTGGACAGGGAAGCGAGCAGTACTTC
v_gene: TRBV5-4; abundance: .; d_gene: TRBD1; j_gene: TRBJ2-2; CDR3aa: CASSLDGTGGSIGELFF; CDR3nt: TGTGCCAGCAGCTTGGATGGGACAGGGGGTTCCATCGGGGAGCTGTTTTTT
v_gene: TRBV19; abundance: .; d_gene: .; j_gene: TRBJ1-5; CDR3aa: CASNPGQTTSNQPQHF; CDR3nt: TGTGCCAGTAACCCCGGACAAACCACTAGCAATCAGCCCCAGCATTTT
v_gene: TRBV12-3/TRBV12-4; abundance: many; d_gene: .; j_gene: TRBJ2-7; CDR3aa: CASSEDDEQYF; CDR3nt: TGTGCCAGCTCCGAAGACGACGAGCAGTACTTC
v_gene: TRBV5-1; abundance: .; d_gene: TRBD1; j_gene: TRBJ1-4; CDR3aa: CASSTGQAYSTNEKLFF; CDR3nt: TGCGCCAGCAGCACCGGACAGGCTTACAGTACTAATGAAAAACTGTTTTTT
v_gene: TRBV13; abundance: .; d_gene: TRBD2; j_gene: TRBJ2-7; CDR3aa: CASSGGLAEGREQYF; CDR3nt: TGTGCCAGCAGCGGGGGACTAGCGGAAGGACGGGAGCAGTACTTC
v_gene: TRBV27; abundance: once; d_gene: .; j_gene: TRBJ2-3; CDR3aa: CANSHTRSPDTQYF; CDR3nt: TGTGCCAACAGTCACACTAGAAGCCCAGATACGCAGTATTTT
v_gene: TRBV12-3/TRBV12-4; abundance: .; d_gene: .; j_gene: TRBJ2-5; CDR3aa: CATSGGQEPQYF; CDR3nt: TGTGCCACGAGCGGTGGACAAGAGCCCCAGTACTTC
v_gene: TRBV25-1; abundance: many; d_gene: TRBD1; j_gene: TRBJ2-7; CDR3aa: CASTGTGRYEQYF; CDR3nt: TGTGCCAGCACTGGGACAGGGAGATACGAGCAGTACTTC
v_gene: TRBV10-3; abundance: few; d_gene: .; j_gene: TRBJ2-3; CDR3aa: CAISEAWDIGTDTQYF; CDR3nt: TGTGCCATCAGTGAGGCTTGGGACATAGGGACAGATACGCAGTATTTT
v_gene: TRBV4-3; abundance: few; d_gene: .; j_gene: TRBJ2-7; CDR3aa: CASSQMAGPTYEQYF; CDR3nt: TGCGCCAGCAGCCAAATGGCAGGCCCAACCTACGAGCAGTACTTC
v_gene: TRBV19; abundance: few; d_gene: TRBD1; j_gene: TRBJ2-2; CDR3aa: CASSLGTELLNTGELFF; CDR3nt: TGTGCCAGTAGTTTGGGGACAGAGCTCCTAAACACCGGGGAGCTGTTTTTT
v_gene: TRBV20-1; abundance: few; d_gene: TRBD2; j_gene: TRBJ2-7; CDR3aa: CSARDWKREGYEQYF; CDR3nt: TGCAGTGCTAGAGATTGGAAGCGGGAGGGATACGAGCAGTACTTC
v_gene: TRBV6-5; abundance: .; d_gene: .; j_gene: TRBJ2-4; CDR3aa: CASSYSPPLRGAKNIQYF; CDR3nt: TGTGCCAGCAGTTACTCCCCCCCCTTGCGGGGAGCCAAAAACATTCAGTACTTC
v_gene: TRBV23-1; abundance: .; d_gene: .; j_gene: TRBJ1-5; CDR3aa: CASSQPTGLGPQPQHF; CDR3nt: TGCGCCAGCAGTCAACCTACAGGGTTGGGACCTCAGCCCCAGCATTTT
v_gene: TRBV24-1; abundance: few; d_gene: .; j_gene: TRBJ2-2; CDR3aa: CATSARSGELFF; CDR3nt: TGTGCCACCAGTGCCCGATCCGGGGAGCTGTTTTTT
v_gene: TRBV2; abundance: .; d_gene: .; j_gene: TRBJ2-7; CDR3aa: CASRVGQWYEQYF; CDR3nt: TGTGCCAGCAGAGTGGGACAATGGTACGAGCAGTACTTC
v_gene: TRBV7-9; abundance: .; d_gene: TRBD2; j_gene: TRBJ2-7; CDR3aa: CASSLRASGHLAEQYF; CDR3nt: TGTGCCAGCAGCCTTCGGGCTAGCGGGCACCTCGCCGAGCAGTACTTC
v_gene: TRBV20-1; abundance: few; d_gene: TRBD2; j_gene: TRBJ2-7; CDR3aa: CSARLAGAYEQYF; CDR3nt: TGCAGTGCTAGACTAGCGGGGGCCTACGAGCAGTACTTC
v_gene: TRBV15; abundance: few; d_gene: .; j_gene: TRBJ1-2; CDR3aa: CATSTPLWGGYTF; CDR3nt: TGTGCCACCAGCACGCCGCTGTGGGGTGGCTACACCTTC
v_gene: TRBV6-5; abundance: once; d_gene: .; j_gene: TRBJ2-3; CDR3aa: CASSVDYLRTSTDTQYF; CDR3nt: TGTGCCAGCAGTGTCGACTACTTAAGGACTAGCACAGATACGCAGTATTTT
v_gene: TRBV4-2; abundance: .; d_gene: TRBD1; j_gene: TRBJ2-7; CDR3aa: CASSQGQGSEQYF; CDR3nt: TGTGCCAGCAGCCAAGGACAGGGGAGCGAGCAGTACTTC
v_gene: TRBV4-3; abundance: .; d_gene: TRBD2; j_gene: TRBJ2-7; CDR3aa: CASSQVAVAGENEQYF; CDR3nt: TGCGCCAGCAGCCAAGTGGCGGTAGCGGGAGAAAATGAGCAGTACTTC
v_gene: TRBV28; abundance: .; d_gene: .; j_gene: TRBJ2-3; CDR3aa: CASNPTGETQYF; CDR3nt: TGTGCCAGTAATCCGACGGGAGAAACGCAGTATTTT
v_gene: TRBV19; abundance: few; d_gene: .; j_gene: TRBJ1-1; CDR3aa: CASSISGNTEAFF; CDR3nt: TGTGCCAGTAGTATCTCGGGAAACACTGAAGCTTTCTTT
v_gene: TRBV9; abundance: .; d_gene: .; j_gene: TRBJ1-1; CDR3aa: CASSVGMNTEAYF; CDR3nt: TGTGCCAGCAGCGTCGGCATGAACACTGAAGCTTACTTT
v_gene: TRBV19; abundance: .; d_gene: .; j_gene: TRBJ2-7; CDR3aa: CASSIEGRKDEQYF; CDR3nt: TGTGCCAGTAGTATAGAGGGGAGGAAGGACGAGCAGTACTTC
v_gene: TRBV12-3/TRBV12-4; abundance: many; d_gene: .; j_gene: TRBJ2-2; CDR3aa: CASSDTNTGELFF; CDR3nt: TGTGCCAGCAGTGACACGAACACCGGGGAGCTGTTTTTT
v_gene: TRBV29-1; abundance: .; d_gene: TRBD1; j_gene: TRBJ2-1; CDR3aa: CSVLTGGRGEQFF; CDR3nt: TGCAGCGTTCTGACAGGGGGACGCGGTGAGCAGTTCTTC
v_gene: TRBV27; abundance: .; d_gene: .; j_gene: TRBJ2-1; CDR3aa: CASSPRAYNEQFF; CDR3nt: TGTGCCAGCAGTCCTAGGGCCTACAATGAGCAGTTCTTC
v_gene: TRBV7-9; abundance: .; d_gene: TRBD1; j_gene: TRBJ2-6; CDR3aa: CASSLSGQVLHSSGANVLTF; CDR3nt: TGTGCCAGCAGCTTAAGTGGACAGGTTCTCCATAGCTCTGGGGCCAACGTCCTGACTTTC
v_gene: TRBV5-6; abundance: .; d_gene: TRBD2; j_gene: TRBJ2-3; CDR3aa: CASSTGTSPDTQYF; CDR3nt: TGTGCCAGCAGTACCGGGACTAGCCCAGATACGCAGTATTTT
v_gene: TRBV7-9; abundance: .; d_gene: .; j_gene: TRBJ2-5; CDR3aa: CASSPVIKETQYF; CDR3nt: TGTGCCAGCAGCCCTGTTATCAAAGAGACCCAGTACTTC
v_gene: TRBV6-2/TRBV6-3; abundance: many; d_gene: TRBD1; j_gene: TRBJ1-5; CDR3aa: CASRDSVNQPQHF; CDR3nt: TGTGCCAGCCGGGACAGCGTCAATCAGCCCCAGCATTTT
v_gene: TRBV12-3/TRBV12-4; abundance: .; d_gene: .; j_gene: TRBJ1-1; CDR3aa: CASSYLSGGTEAFF; CDR3nt: TGTGCCAGCAGTTACCTTTCGGGTGGAACTGAAGCTTTCTTT
v_gene: TRBV7-9; abundance: .; d_gene: TRBD1; j_gene: TRBJ2-2; CDR3aa: CASSGTGTEELFF; CDR3nt: TGTGCCAGCAGCGGGACAGGCACCGAGGAGCTGTTTTTT
v_gene: TRBV12-3/TRBV12-4; abundance: .; d_gene: .; j_gene: TRBJ2-6; CDR3aa: CASREGVLRANVLTF; CDR3nt: TGTGCCAGCAGAGAGGGGGTTCTTAGGGCCAACGTCCTGACTTTC
v_gene: TRBV7-9; abundance: many; d_gene: TRBD2; j_gene: TRBJ2-1; CDR3aa: CASSATSPNEQFF; CDR3nt: TGTGCCAGCAGCGCGACTAGCCCCAATGAGCAGTTCTTC
v_gene: TRBV13; abundance: .; d_gene: TRBD2; j_gene: TRBJ2-7; CDR3aa: CASSLGLAVSYEQYF; CDR3nt: TGTGCCAGCAGCCTGGGACTAGCGGTCTCCTACGAGCAGTACTTC
v_gene: TRBV19; abundance: .; d_gene: .; j_gene: TRBJ1-5; CDR3aa: CASSIEDTDYSNQPQHF; CDR3nt: TGTGCCAGTAGTATAGAGGACACCGATTATAGCAATCAGCCCCAGCATTTT
v_gene: TRBV9; abundance: few; d_gene: .; j_gene: TRBJ2-1; CDR3aa: CASSPARRNEQFF; CDR3nt: TGTGCCAGCAGCCCAGCGAGGCGCAATGAGCAGTTCTTC
v_gene: TRBV27; abundance: few; d_gene: TRBD2; j_gene: TRBJ2-1; CDR3aa: CASSLLGGRASEQFF; CDR3nt: TGTGCCAGCAGTTTATTGGGCGGGAGGGCCAGTGAGCAGTTCTTC
v_gene: TRBV20-1; abundance: many; d_gene: .; j_gene: TRBJ1-2; CDR3aa: CSGEGSNYGYTF; CDR3nt: TGCAGTGGAGAGGGGTCTAACTATGGCTACACCTTC
v_gene: TRBV20-1; abundance: many; d_gene: TRBD1; j_gene: TRBJ2-3; CDR3aa: CSGRQGPQYF; CDR3nt: TGCAGTGGTAGACAGGGACCGCAGTATTTT
v_gene: TRBV4-3; abundance: .; d_gene: .; j_gene: TRBJ2-7; CDR3aa: CASSQSGDRTGSYEQYF; CDR3nt: TGCGCCAGCAGCCAGAGTGGAGACAGGACGGGTAGCTACGAGCAGTACTTC
v_gene: TRBV28; abundance: once; d_gene: .; j_gene: TRBJ1-5; CDR3aa: CASSIWTERNQPQHF; CDR3nt: TGTGCCAGCAGCATTTGGACAGAGCGGAATCAGCCCCAGCATTTT
v_gene: TRBV13; abundance: few; d_gene: .; j_gene: TRBJ2-7; CDR3aa: CASSLSPGNSYEQYF; CDR3nt: TGTGCCAGCAGCTTATCCCCGGGGAACTCCTACGAGCAGTACTTC